Following are 19 T cell receptor beta chains from one sample sequenced in a study of cytomegalovirus exposure and HLA in healthy donors. Libraries were prepared by immunoSEQ multiplex PCR; TCRdb keeps only in-frame clonotypes and omits some of them. The data hold some 350,000 clones, with around 87% observed a single time. Sequencing input: PBMCs. These receptors all come from a woman between 25 and 40 years old in good health and CMV-seropositive.

The V and J genes are TRBV18 and TRBJ1-6; D is uncertain. V lost 6 bases to trimming and J lost 8 bases, with 8 bases between them. CDR1 KGHSH and CDR2 LQKENI come from the germline V gene. CDR3 length equals 12 residues. The CDR3 DNA sequence: TGTGCCAGCTCGGAGGACGATTCACCCCTCCACTTT. Residues: CASSEDDSPLHF.

The chain combines TRBV7-9 with TRBJ2-7; D remains unclear. The CDR3 loop spans 14 amino acids. CDR1 and CDR2 (germline): SEHNR, FQNEAQ (reference sequence). V shed 8 bases and J shed 2 bases, with 16 bases lying between them. The CDR3 bases are TGTGCCAGCGAGGTTTCCGGAGCGACCTACGAGCAGTACTTC. This encodes CASEVSGATYEQYF.

The chain recombines TRBV9 with TRBJ2-7; 7 nucleotides align to TRBD1. The V gene's germline CDR1 is SGDLS and CDR2 YYNGEE. Unmatched junction bases numbered 5, after V lost 3 bases and J lost 2 bases. The CDR3 sequence is 14 residues long. CDR3 protein: CASSDRDSTYEQYF. The CDR3 DNA reads TGTGCCAGCAGCGACCGGGACAGTACCTACGAGCAGTACTTC.

The chain uses TRBV4-2 and TRBJ2-1; 13 positions agree with TRBD2. The CDR3 totals 16 residues. V trimming: 0 bases; J trimming: 7 bases; junction bases outside the gene matches: 3. Per the germline V gene, CDR1 is LGHNA and CDR2 is YNFKEQ. The CDR3: CASSQELAGGRNEQFF. CDR3 nucleotide sequence: TGTGCCAGCAGCCAAGAACTAGCGGGGGGGCGGAATGAGCAGTTCTTC.

This clone appeared a few times. V usage is TRBV29-1 and J usage is TRBJ2-2; the D call may be TRBD1 or TRBD2 (5 bases each). The V gene lost 4 bases and the J gene lost 5 bases, with 11 bases spanning the gap. This CDR3 comprises 13 residues. CDR1 is SQVTM, CDR2 ANQGSEA, per germline. The CDR3 coding sequence is TGCAGCGTTGTTGGGGGTCGGACCGGGGAGCTGTTTTTT. Amino acid sequence: CSVVGGRTGELFF.

Here the CDR3 reads CASSPFPGQGNNEQFF. CDR3 bases: TGTGCCAGCTCACCCTTCCCGGGACAGGGGAACAATGAGCAGTTCTTC. The chain joins TRBV18 to TRBJ2-1; 10 bases are shared with TRBD1. Germline values: CDR1 KGHSH, CDR2 LQKENI. The J segment lost 5 bases and the V segment lost 3 bases, leaving 7 bases of the junction unmatched. This CDR3 region has 16 residues. Full variable domain (missing parts from reference TRBV18 and TRBJ2-1): NAGVMQNPRHLVRRRGQEARLRCSPMKGHSHVYWYRQLPEEGLKFMVYLQKENIIDESGMPKERFSAEFPKEGPSILRIQQVVRGDSAAYFCASSPFPGQGNNEQFFGPGTRLTVL.

This clone has just one count. The J gene is TRBJ1-4, the V gene TRBV5-4, with D perhaps TRBD1 (6 bases). V was clipped by 0 bases and J by 6 bases, with 12 bases between them. Per germline, CDR1 SGHNT and CDR2 YYREEE (reference sequence). The CDR3 spans 15 residues. CDR3 in DNA: TGTGCCAGCAGCTTGGAGAACAGGGCCGATGAAAAACTGTTTTTT. Amino acid sequence: CASSLENRADEKLFF.

The chain has TRBV11-1 and TRBJ2-1; D gene unclear. V was shortened by 8 bases and J by 2 bases, with 13 bases between the two germline ends. Germline CDR1 SGHAT, CDR2 FQDESV (reference sequence). CDR3 length: 14 residues. The CDR3 loop is CASGLGRTYNEQFF. The CDR3 DNA reads TGTGCCAGCGGGTTAGGCAGAACCTACAATGAGCAGTTCTTC.

This clone has just one count. The chain combines TRBV10-3 with TRBJ2-3, with TRBD2 matching over 12 bases. The CDR3 totals 16 residues. Trimming at V came to 3 bases and at J to 2 bases, leaving 3 bases not matched to a gene. Looked up from germline, CDR1 is ENHRY and CDR2 is SYGVKD. As DNA, the CDR3 is TGTGCCATCAGTGATCCTAGCGGGAGGGTCACAGATACGCAGTATTTT. It translates to CAISDPSGRVTDTQYF.

This sequence joins TRBV29-1 and TRBJ2-2; D possibly corresponds to TRBD2 (6 bases). Germline assignment: CDR1 SQVTM and CDR2 ANQGSEA. The CDR3 contains 14 residues. Trimming shortened V by 5 bases and J by 6 bases, and 16 bases separated the two germline ends. Here the CDR3 DNA reads TGCAGCGTTCTCGGGGGAACGACCGCCGGGGAGCTGTTTTTT. It translates to CSVLGGTTAGELFF.

This chain uses TRBV2 with TRBJ1-2; D is ambiguous. The CDR3 is 10 residues long. The V gene lost 10 bases and the J gene lost 6 bases, with 9 bases spanning the gap. Germline CDR1 SNHLY, CDR2 FYNNEI. The CDR3 loop is CATVVDGYTF. The CDR3 bases are TGTGCCACCGTGGTAGATGGCTACACCTTC.

The chain joins TRBV28 to TRBJ1-2, with D maybe TRBD1 (6 bases). Germline V CDR1 and CDR2: MDHEN, SYDVKM. V was pared by 5 bases and J by 4 bases, with 20 bases between. This CDR3 spans 16 amino acids. The DNA of the CDR3 is TGTGCCAGCAGTAATTCCGGGACATACGGGCCCTATGGCTACACCTTC. This sequence encodes CASSNSGTYGPYGYTF.

The chain combines TRBV28 with TRBJ1-5; D remains ambiguous. The V gene lost 5 bases and the J gene lost 5 bases, with 16 bases spanning the gap. CDR1 MDHEN and CDR2 SYDVKM come from the germline V gene. This CDR3 is 15 amino acids long. In DNA, the CDR3 is TGTGCCAGCAGTCCTCGCCCGCCACCCTATCAGCCCCAGCATTTT. Its translation: CASSPRPPPYQPQHF.

The chain couples TRBV28 to TRBJ1-5; D is ambiguous. CDR3 length: 15 residues. V was clipped by 3 bases and J by 0 bases, with 9 bases between them. Germline CDR1 reads MDHEN; CDR2 reads SYDVKM. The CDR3 protein is CASSFWRFSNQPQHF. CDR3 DNA sequence: TGTGCCAGCAGTTTCTGGCGGTTTAGCAATCAGCCCCAGCATTTT.

The chain couples TRBV9 to TRBJ2-2; the match to TRBD2 covers 10 bases. The CDR3 has 15 residues. Germline V lookup: CDR1 SGDLS, CDR2 YYNGEE. After removal of 1 base from V and 4 bases from J, the junction contained 1 base not matched to a gene. DNA of the CDR3: TGTGCCAGCAGCGTAACTAGCGGGACCACCGGGGAGCTGTTTTTT. Encoded protein: CASSVTSGTTGELFF. The whole variable domain, remainder taken from reference TRBV9 and TRBJ2-2, is DSGVTQTPKHLITATGQRVTLRCSPRSGDLSVYWYQQSLDQGLQFLIQYYNGEERAKGNILERFSAQQFPDLHSELNLSSLELGDSALYFCASSVTSGTTGELFFGEGSRLTVL.

The chain carries TRBV5-1 and TRBJ2-7; 10 nucleotides match TRBD1. Trimming removed 1 base from V and 6 bases from J; junction bases left unmatched: 22. The CDR3 spans 20 residues. Per the germline V gene, CDR1 is SGHRS and CDR2 is YFSETQ. The chain's CDR3 is CASSLFARLGTGANPTEQYF. For the CDR3, the DNA is TGCGCCAGCAGCTTGTTTGCACGCTTGGGGACAGGGGCGAACCCCACCGAGCAGTACTTC. The full variable domain, with the rest looked up from reference TRBV5-1 and TRBJ2-7, is KAGVTQTPRYLIKTRGQQVTLSCSPISGHRSVSWYQQTPGQGLQFLFEYFSETQRNKGNFPGRFSGRQFSNSRSEMNVSTLELGDSALYLCASSLFARLGTGANPTEQYFGPGTRLTVT.

The chain joins TRBV19 to TRBJ2-1, with D perhaps given as TRBD1 or TRBD2 (6 bases each). Germline CDR1 is LNHDA and CDR2 is SQIVND (reference sequence). The CDR3 sequence is 16 residues long. V was pared by 3 bases and J by 3 bases, with 15 bases between. As DNA, the CDR3 is TGTGCCAGTAGTATCGGAGGGGGACAATTCTACAATGAGCAGTTCTTC. This codes for CASSIGGGQFYNEQFF. The full variable domain, its missing parts supplied by reference TRBV19 and TRBJ2-1, is DGGITQSPKYLFRKEGQNVTLSCEQNLNHDAMYWYRQDPGQGLRLIYYSQIVNDFQKGDIAEGYSVSREKKESFPLTVTSAQKNPTAFYLCASSIGGGQFYNEQFFGPGTRLTVL.

This sequence joins TRBV6-1 and TRBJ1-2; D may be TRBD1 (5 bases). The germline gives CDR1 MNHNS, CDR2 SASEGT. V dropped 2 bases and J dropped 3 bases, with 16 bases sitting between them. CDR3 size: 16 residues. Written as DNA, the CDR3 is TGTGCCAGCAGTGAATATAGGGGAAAGGGGCACTATGGCTACACCTTC. Translating gives CASSEYRGKGHYGYTF.

This chain connects TRBV7-6 to TRBJ2-7; 9 nucleotides line up with TRBD2. There are 14 residues in the CDR3. Germline loops: CDR1 SGHVS, CDR2 FNYEAQ. Trimming cost V 1 base and J 5 bases; bases outside gene matches: 3. The CDR3 region is CASSLVRGGDEQYF. DNA for the CDR3: TGTGCCAGCAGCTTAGTGCGGGGGGGCGACGAGCAGTACTTC.